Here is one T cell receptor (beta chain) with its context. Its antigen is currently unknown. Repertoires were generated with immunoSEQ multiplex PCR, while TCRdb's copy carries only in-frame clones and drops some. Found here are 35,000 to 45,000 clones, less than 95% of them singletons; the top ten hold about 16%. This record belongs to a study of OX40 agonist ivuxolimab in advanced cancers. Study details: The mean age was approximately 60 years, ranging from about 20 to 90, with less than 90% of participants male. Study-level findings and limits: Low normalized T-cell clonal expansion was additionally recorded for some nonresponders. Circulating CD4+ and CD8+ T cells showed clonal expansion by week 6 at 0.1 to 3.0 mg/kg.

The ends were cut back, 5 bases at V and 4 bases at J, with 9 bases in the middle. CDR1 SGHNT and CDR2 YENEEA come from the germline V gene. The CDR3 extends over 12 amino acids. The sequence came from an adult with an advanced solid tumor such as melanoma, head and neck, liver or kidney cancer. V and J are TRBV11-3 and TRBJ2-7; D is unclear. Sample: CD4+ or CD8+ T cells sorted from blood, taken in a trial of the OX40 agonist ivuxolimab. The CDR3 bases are TGTGCCAGCAGCCCCATTGGGTACGAGCAGTACTTC. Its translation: CASSPIGYEQYF.